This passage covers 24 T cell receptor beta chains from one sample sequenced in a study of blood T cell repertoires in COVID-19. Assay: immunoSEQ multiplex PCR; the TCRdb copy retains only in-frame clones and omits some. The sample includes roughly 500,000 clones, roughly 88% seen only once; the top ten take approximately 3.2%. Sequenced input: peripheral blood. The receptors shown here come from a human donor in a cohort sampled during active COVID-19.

The CDR3 nucleotides read TGCAGCGTTCTTACAGGGGGGGGAATCTCCGAGCAGTACTTC. Translation: CSVLTGGGISEQYF. The rearrangement links TRBV29-1 to TRBJ2-7; D possibly corresponds to TRBD1 (8 bases). Germline lookup yields CDR1 SQVTM and CDR2 ANQGSEA. V was shortened by 5 bases and J by 6 bases, with 20 bases between the two germline ends. The CDR3 has 14 residues.

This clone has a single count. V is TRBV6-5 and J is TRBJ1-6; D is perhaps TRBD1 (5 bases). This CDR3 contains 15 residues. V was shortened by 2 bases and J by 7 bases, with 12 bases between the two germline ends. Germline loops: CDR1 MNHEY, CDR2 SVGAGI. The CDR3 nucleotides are TGTGCCAGCAGTTACCAGGGCACTGGGAATTCACCCCTCCACTTT. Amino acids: CASSYQGTGNSPLHF.

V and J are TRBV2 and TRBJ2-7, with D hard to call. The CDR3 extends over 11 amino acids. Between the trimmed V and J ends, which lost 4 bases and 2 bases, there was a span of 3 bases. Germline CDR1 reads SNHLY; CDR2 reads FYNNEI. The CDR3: CASSAPYEQYF. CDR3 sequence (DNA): TGTGCCAGCAGTGCTCCCTACGAGCAGTACTTC.

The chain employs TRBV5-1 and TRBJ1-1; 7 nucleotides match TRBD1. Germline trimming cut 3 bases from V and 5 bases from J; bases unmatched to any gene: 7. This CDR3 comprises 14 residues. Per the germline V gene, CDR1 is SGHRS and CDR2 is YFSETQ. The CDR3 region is CASSSQGDGTEAFF. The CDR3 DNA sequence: TGCGCCAGCAGCTCCCAGGGGGATGGAACTGAAGCTTTCTTT.

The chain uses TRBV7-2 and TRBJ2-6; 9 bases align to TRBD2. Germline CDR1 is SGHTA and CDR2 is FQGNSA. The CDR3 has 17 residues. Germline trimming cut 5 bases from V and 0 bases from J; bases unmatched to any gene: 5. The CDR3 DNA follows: TGTGCCAGCAGCCCTCCTAGCGGGGTCTCTGGGGCCAACGTCCTGACTTTC. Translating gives CASSPPSGVSGANVLTF.

CDR3 sequence reads: CASSSRVWETQYF. In DNA, the CDR3 is TGTGCCAGCAGCTCCAGGGTGTGGGAGACCCAGTACTTC. The chain carries TRBV7-9 and TRBJ2-5, with D possibly matching TRBD1 (5 bases). V was clipped by 4 bases and J by 5 bases, with 11 bases between them. The CDR3 is 13 residues long. Germline values: CDR1 SEHNR, CDR2 FQNEAQ (reference sequence).

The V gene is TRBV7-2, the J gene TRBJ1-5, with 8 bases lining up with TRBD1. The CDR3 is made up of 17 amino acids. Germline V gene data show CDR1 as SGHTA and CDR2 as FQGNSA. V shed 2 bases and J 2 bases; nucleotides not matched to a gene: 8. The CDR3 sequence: CASSLLTGVSGNQPQHF. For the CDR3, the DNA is TGTGCCAGCAGCTTACTGACAGGGGTTAGCGGCAATCAGCCCCAGCATTTT.

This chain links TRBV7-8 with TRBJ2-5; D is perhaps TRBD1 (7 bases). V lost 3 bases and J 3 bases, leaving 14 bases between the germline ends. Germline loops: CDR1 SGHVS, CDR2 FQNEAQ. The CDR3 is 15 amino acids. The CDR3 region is CASSFAGQSKETQYF. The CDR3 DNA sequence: TGTGCCAGCAGCTTTGCGGGACAGTCTAAAGAGACCCAGTACTTC.

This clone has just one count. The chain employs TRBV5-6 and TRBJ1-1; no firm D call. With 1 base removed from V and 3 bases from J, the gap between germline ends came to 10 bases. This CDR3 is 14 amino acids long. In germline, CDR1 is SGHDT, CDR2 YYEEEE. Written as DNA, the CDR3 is TGTGCCAGCAGCTTGAACCTACCCGACACTGAAGCTTTCTTT. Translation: CASSLNLPDTEAFF. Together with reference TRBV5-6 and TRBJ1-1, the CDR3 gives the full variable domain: DAGVTQSPTHLIKTRGQQVTLRCSPKSGHDTVSWYQQALGQGPQFIFQYYEEEERQRGNFPDRFSGHQFPNYSSELNVNALLLGDSALYLCASSLNLPDTEAFFGQGTRLTVV.

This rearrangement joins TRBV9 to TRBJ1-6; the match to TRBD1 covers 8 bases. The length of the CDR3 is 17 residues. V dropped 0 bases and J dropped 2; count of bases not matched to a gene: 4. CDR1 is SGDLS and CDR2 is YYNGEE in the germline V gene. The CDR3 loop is CASSVAPTGAYNSPLHF. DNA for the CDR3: TGTGCCAGCAGCGTAGCCCCGACAGGGGCCTATAATTCACCCCTCCACTTT.

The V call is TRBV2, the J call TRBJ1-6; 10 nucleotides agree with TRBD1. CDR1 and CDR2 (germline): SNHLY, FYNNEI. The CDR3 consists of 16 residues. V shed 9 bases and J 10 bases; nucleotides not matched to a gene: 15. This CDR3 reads CAREGNGQGVNSPLHF. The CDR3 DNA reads TGTGCCAGGGAGGGGAACGGACAGGGGGTTAACTCACCCCTCCACTTT.

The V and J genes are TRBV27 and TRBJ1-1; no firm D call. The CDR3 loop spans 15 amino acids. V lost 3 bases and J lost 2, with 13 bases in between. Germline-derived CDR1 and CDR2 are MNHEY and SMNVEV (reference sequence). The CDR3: CASSFRFGSNTEAFF. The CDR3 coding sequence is TGTGCCAGCAGTTTCAGGTTTGGGAGTAACACTGAAGCTTTCTTT.

CDR3 sequence: CASSHGQGYNQPQHF. DNA of the CDR3: TGTGCCAGCAGCCACGGACAGGGCTACAATCAGCCCCAGCATTTT. This chain uses TRBV28 with TRBJ1-5, with 8 positions matching TRBD1. Germline CDR1 and CDR2: MDHEN and SYDVKM. The V and J ends lost 6 bases and 3 bases, in that order; junction bases with no gene match: 7. The CDR3 is 15 residues long.

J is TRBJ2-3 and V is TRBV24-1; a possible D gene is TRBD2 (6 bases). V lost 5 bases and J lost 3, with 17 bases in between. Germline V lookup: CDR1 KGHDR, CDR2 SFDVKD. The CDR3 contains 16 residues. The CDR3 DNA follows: TGTGCCACCAGTGCCCGGCGAAGCGCGGGAACAGATACGCAGTATTTT. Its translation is CATSARRSAGTDTQYF.

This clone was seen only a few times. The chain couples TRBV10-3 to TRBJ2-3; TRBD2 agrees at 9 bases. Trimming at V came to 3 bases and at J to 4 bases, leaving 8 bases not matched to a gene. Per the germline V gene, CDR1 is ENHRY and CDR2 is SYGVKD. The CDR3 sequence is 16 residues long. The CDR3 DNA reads TGTGCCATCAGTGAAGCTGGCGGGAGGGTCTCAGATACGCAGTATTTT. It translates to CAISEAGGRVSDTQYF.

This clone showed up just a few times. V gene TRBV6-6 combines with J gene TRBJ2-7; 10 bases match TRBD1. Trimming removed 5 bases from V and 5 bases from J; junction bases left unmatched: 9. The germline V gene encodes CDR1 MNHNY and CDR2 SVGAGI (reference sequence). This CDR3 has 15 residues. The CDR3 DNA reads TGTGCCAGCAGTAGCAGACAGGGGGCATTGAACGAGCAGTACTTC. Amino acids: CASSSRQGALNEQYF.

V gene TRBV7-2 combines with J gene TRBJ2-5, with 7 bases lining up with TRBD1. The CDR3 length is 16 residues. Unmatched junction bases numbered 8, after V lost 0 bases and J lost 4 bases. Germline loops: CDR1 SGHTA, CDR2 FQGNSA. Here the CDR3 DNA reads TGTGCCAGCAGCTTAGCCGGGCAGGGGGAGCGAGAGACCCAGTACTTC. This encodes CASSLAGQGERETQYF.

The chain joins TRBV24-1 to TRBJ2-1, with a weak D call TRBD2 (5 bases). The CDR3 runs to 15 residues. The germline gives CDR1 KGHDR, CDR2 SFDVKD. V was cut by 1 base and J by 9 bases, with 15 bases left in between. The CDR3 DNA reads TGTGCCACCAGTGATTTCGGGGTTGATTGGCGTGAGCAGTTCTTC. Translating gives CATSDFGVDWREQFF.

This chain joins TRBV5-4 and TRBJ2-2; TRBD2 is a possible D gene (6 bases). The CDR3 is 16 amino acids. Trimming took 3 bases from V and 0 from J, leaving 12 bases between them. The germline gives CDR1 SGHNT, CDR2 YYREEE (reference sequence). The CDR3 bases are TGTGCCAGCAGCTCGGGGGACCTGACGAACACCGGGGAGCTGTTTTTT. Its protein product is CASSSGDLTNTGELFF.

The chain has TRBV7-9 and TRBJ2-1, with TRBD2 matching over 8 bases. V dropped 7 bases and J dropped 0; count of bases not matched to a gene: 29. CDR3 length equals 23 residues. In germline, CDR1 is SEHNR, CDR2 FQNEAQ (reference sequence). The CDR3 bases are TGTGCCAGCACCCCGCCGGAGCGGGAGAGGGCTTGGATCGGAAGGAGCTCCTACAATGAGCAGTTCTTC. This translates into CASTPPERERAWIGRSSYNEQFF.

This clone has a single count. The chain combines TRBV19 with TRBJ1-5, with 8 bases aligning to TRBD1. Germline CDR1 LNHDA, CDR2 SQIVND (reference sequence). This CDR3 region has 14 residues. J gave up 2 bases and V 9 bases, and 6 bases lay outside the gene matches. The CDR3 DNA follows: TGTGCCAGCAAGACGGGACAGGGCAATCAGCCCCAGCATTTT. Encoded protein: CASKTGQGNQPQHF.

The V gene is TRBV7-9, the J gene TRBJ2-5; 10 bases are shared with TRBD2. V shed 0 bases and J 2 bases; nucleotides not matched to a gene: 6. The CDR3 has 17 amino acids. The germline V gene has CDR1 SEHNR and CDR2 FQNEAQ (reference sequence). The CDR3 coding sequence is TGTGCCAGCAGCTTAGCGCGGGCTAGCGGGAGTCAAGAGACCCAGTACTTC. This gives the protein CASSLARASGSQETQYF. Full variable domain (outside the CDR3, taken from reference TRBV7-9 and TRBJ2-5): DTGVSQNPRHKITKRGQNVTFRCDPISEHNRLYWYRQTLGQGPEFLTYFQNEAQLEKSRLLSDRFSAERPKGSFSTLEIQRTEQGDSAMYLCASSLARASGSQETQYFGPGTRLLVL.

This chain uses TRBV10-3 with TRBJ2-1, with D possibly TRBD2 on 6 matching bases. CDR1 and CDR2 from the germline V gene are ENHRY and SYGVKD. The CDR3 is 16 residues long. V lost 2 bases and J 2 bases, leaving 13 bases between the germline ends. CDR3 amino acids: CAISENREPPYNEQFF. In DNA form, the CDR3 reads TGTGCCATCAGTGAGAATCGGGAGCCGCCCTACAATGAGCAGTTCTTC.

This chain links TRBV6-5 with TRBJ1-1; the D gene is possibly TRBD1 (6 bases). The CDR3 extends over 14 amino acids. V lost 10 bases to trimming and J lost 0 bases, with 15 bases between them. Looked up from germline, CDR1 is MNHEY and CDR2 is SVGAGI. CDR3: CATGSGQLNTEAFF. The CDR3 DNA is TGTGCCACAGGTAGTGGACAGCTGAACACTGAAGCTTTCTTT.